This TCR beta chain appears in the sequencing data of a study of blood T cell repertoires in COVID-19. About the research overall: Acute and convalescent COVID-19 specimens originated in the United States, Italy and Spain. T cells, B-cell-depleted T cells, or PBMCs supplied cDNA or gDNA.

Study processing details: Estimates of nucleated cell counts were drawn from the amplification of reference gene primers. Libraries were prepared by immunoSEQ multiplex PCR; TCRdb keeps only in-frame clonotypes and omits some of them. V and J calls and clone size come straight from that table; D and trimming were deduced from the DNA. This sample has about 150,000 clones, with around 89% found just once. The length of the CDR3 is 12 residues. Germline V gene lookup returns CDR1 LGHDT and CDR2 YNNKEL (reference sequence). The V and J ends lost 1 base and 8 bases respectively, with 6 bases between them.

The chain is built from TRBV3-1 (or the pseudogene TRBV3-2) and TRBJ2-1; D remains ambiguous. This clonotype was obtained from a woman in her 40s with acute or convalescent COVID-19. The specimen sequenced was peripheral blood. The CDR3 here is CASSQVSYEQFF. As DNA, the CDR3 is TGTGCCAGCAGCCAAGTATCCTATGAGCAGTTCTTC.